Presented here are 21 T cell receptor beta chains from one specimen sequenced in a study of T cell clonality in common variable immunodeficiency. Data came from immunoSEQ multiplex PCR; TCRdb stores just in-frame clones and leaves some out. This sample carries more than 35,000 clones and no singletons, and 0.95% goes to the top ten. The material sequenced was peripheral blood mononuclear cells. The receptors originated from a person aged 18 to 75 in good health.

This clone appeared many times. The CDR3 DNA, read in part, is TGTGCCACCAGCAGACGACAGGGGAAAGGAGGCTACTACGAG. This encodes CATSRRQGKGGYYE. The complete CDR3 protein is CATSRRQGKGGYYEQYF. The chain employs TRBV15 and TRBJ2-7; 8 bases line up with TRBD1. The read is 3 residues too short to cover the CDR3 end, so that end is filled in from the germline J gene. Trimming cost V 2 bases and J 3 bases; bases outside gene matches: 12. This CDR3 spans 17 amino acids. Germline lookup yields CDR1 LNHNV and CDR2 YYDKDF (reference sequence).

This clone was recorded many times. The read comes to an end 3 residues before the CDR3 does, leaving the germline J gene to fill in the end. The chain combines TRBV7-2 with TRBJ1-4; D call uncertain. The V and J ends lost 1 base and 8 bases respectively, with 8 bases between them. The CDR3 covers 13 residues. CDR1 and CDR2 from the germline V gene are SGHTA and FQGNSA. CDR3 protein: CASSLVIGEKLFF. CDR3 DNA, as far as it was read: TGTGCCAGCAGCTTAGTCATAGGGGAAAAA.

This clone was found many times. The read gets to within 3 residues of the CDR3 end, and the germline J gene fills in the rest. V is TRBV5-5 and J is TRBJ2-3, with D unclear. CDR1 and CDR2 from the germline V gene are SGHKS and YYEKEE (reference sequence). The CDR3 has 13 residues. The ends were cut back, 4 bases at V and 2 bases at J, with 8 bases in the middle. The CDR3 bases that were read are TGTGCCAGCAGCCTTCCAGACACAGATACG. Protein product: CASSLPDTDT. The complete CDR3 sequence is CASSLPDTDTQYF.

This clone was recorded at least ten times. This chain's CDR3 is CSATPGTGVNYGYTF. Incomplete CDR3 DNA: TGCAGTGCCACGCCCGGGACAGGGGTTAACTATGGC. The chain is built from TRBV20-1 and TRBJ1-2, with TRBD1 identical over 10 bases. Read data end 3 residues before the CDR3 end; the end is taken from the germline J gene. The CDR3 extends over 15 amino acids. V lost 6 bases, J lost 1 base, and 8 bases stayed unmatched. Germline-derived CDR1 and CDR2 are DFQATT and SNEGSKA (reference sequence).

This clone came up many times. The missing CDR3 end, 3 residues past where the read stops, is filled in from the germline J gene. This rearrangement joins TRBV12-3 or TRBV12-4 to TRBJ2-7; no definite D call. The CDR3 has 13 amino acids. V was cut by 2 bases and J by 2 bases, with 7 bases left in between. The CDR3 DNA, read in part, is TGTGCCAGCAGTTTACAGGTCACCTACGAG. Translated, it gives CASSLQVTYE. The CDR3, in full, reads CASSLQVTYEQYF.

There are many counts of this clone. CDR3 bases read: TGTGCCAGCAGCGGCAGGGGTCGCTATGGC. It codes for CASSGRGRYG. From start to end, the CDR3 is CASSGRGRYGYTF. This chain uses TRBV7-2 with TRBJ1-2, with D tentatively TRBD1 (6 bases). The CDR3 is cut off 3 residues early in the read; its end comes from the germline J gene. The germline gives CDR1 SGHTA, CDR2 FQGNSA. The CDR3 covers 13 residues. V lost 5 bases and J 4 bases, leaving 11 bases between the germline ends.

Ten or more counts support this clone. Read sequence stops 3 residues before the CDR3 end, and the germline J gene provides the missing end. J is TRBJ1-1 and V is TRBV18; D gene uncertain. Trimming stripped 3 bases from V and 2 bases from J, with 7 bases between. Per the germline V gene, CDR1 is KGHSH and CDR2 is LQKENI. This CDR3 contains 13 residues. The CDR3 reads CASSPRVNTEAFF. The part of the CDR3 DNA that was read is TGTGCCAGCTCACCGCGAGTAAACACTGAA.

At least ten counts were recorded for this clone. The read terminates 3 residues before the CDR3 end, so the remaining end is supplied by the germline J gene. This chain links TRBV7-9 with TRBJ2-7; no definite D call. Trimming removed 0 bases from V and 3 bases from J, with 12 bases in between. The germline gives CDR1 SEHNR, CDR2 FQNEAQ (reference sequence). This CDR3 has 15 residues. CDR3 DNA, as far as it was read: TGTGCCAGCAGCTTAGCGTCCAGGCGACACTACGAG. Protein sequence: CASSLASRRHYE. The entire CDR3 reads CASSLASRRHYEQYF.

The table lists this clone with many counts. Germline and junction disagree at one end, which may indicate a read error. The CDR3 DNA, read in part, is TGCGCCAGCAGCCAAGTTGCCTGGAGACAGGGGGACGGCACC. Protein: CASSQVAWRQGDGT. The complete CDR3 sequence is CASSQVAWRQGDGTIYF. V and J are TRBV4-2 and TRBJ1-3; 9 bases are shared with TRBD1. Read data end 3 residues before the CDR3 end; the end is taken from the germline J gene. Germline-derived CDR1 and CDR2 are LGHNA and YNFKEQ. The CDR3 has 17 amino acids.

The table lists this clone with a few counts. Just one base apart from a much larger clone, this may be a read error. The CDR3 is cut off 3 residues early in the read; its end comes from the germline J gene. The chain recombines TRBV2 with TRBJ2-1; 8 nucleotides align to TRBD2. The CDR3 loop spans 16 amino acids. Germline assignment: CDR1 SNHLY and CDR2 FYNNEI. The CDR3 region is CASLGLVSLSYDEQFF. Partial CDR3 DNA: TGTGCCAGCCTGGGACTAGTCTCCCTCTCCTACGATGAG.

This clone was recorded at least ten times. The sequenced fragment ends 3 residues before the CDR3 boundary, so the rest is inferred from the germline J gene. The gene calls are TRBV4-1 and TRBJ1-6; TRBD1 aligns across 8 bases. CDR3 length: 15 residues. The J segment lost 9 bases and the V segment lost 3 bases, leaving 7 bases of the junction unmatched. Germline V lookup: CDR1 MGHRA, CDR2 YSYEKL. The CDR3 bases that were read are TGCGCCAGCAGCCATAAACAGGGGGAGCCTTCACCC. It is translated as CASSHKQGEPSP. The whole CDR3 sequence is CASSHKQGEPSPLHF.

This clone was recorded many times. This CDR3 is CSAIETPRDEQFF. The part of the CDR3 DNA that was read is TGCAGTGCTATTGAGACCCCCCGGGATGAG. The chain has TRBV20-1 and TRBJ2-1, with unresolved D. The CDR3 is cut off 3 residues early in the read; its end comes from the germline J gene. V dropped 4 bases and J dropped 8 bases, with 15 bases sitting between them. Germline values: CDR1 DFQATT, CDR2 SNEGSKA (reference sequence). The CDR3 sequence is 13 residues long.

This clone came up many times. Read data end 3 residues before the CDR3 end; the end is taken from the germline J gene. The V gene is TRBV5-1, the J gene TRBJ2-5; 10 bases align to TRBD1. This CDR3 is built from 15 residues. V shed 4 bases, J shed 4 bases, and the junction held 7 bases outside the gene matches. The germline V gene encodes CDR1 SGHRS and CDR2 YFSETQ. Incomplete CDR3 DNA: TGCGCCAGCAGCAGGGGACAGGGGAGGTTAGAGACC. Amino acids: CASSRGQGRLET. The entire CDR3 is CASSRGQGRLETQYF.

This clone was counted ten times or more. The read halts 3 residues ahead of the CDR3 end, with the missing end drawn from the germline J gene. This chain links TRBV30 with TRBJ2-3, with 9 bases matching TRBD2. The length of the CDR3 is 15 residues. Germline values: CDR1 GTSNPN, CDR2 SVGIG (reference sequence). V was pared by 1 base and J by 2 bases, with 4 bases of the junction left unmatched. The DNA read from the CDR3 is TGTGCCTGGAGTGGAGCGGGGGGATTCACAGATACG. The encoded protein is CAWSGAGGFTDT. Given in full, the CDR3 is CAWSGAGGFTDTQYF.

This clone was seen at least ten times. The observed sequence ends 3 residues before the CDR3 terminus, with the missing tail filled in from the germline J gene. The V gene is TRBV4-1, the J gene TRBJ2-1; no clear D. The CDR3 runs to 13 residues. Trimming removed 5 bases from V and 5 bases from J, with 10 bases in between. Germline lookup yields CDR1 MGHRA and CDR2 YSYEKL. CDR3 sequence: CASSLNRDNEQFF. The sequenced part of the CDR3 DNA is TGCGCCAGCAGCTTAAATAGAGACAATGAG.

This clone was counted ten times or more. The CDR3 end falls 3 residues outside the read, so it is completed with the germline J gene. The gene calls are TRBV5-4 and TRBJ1-1; no clear D. The V gene's germline CDR1 is SGHNT and CDR2 YYREEE (reference sequence). CDR3 length equals 13 residues. V was pared by 0 bases and J by 2 bases, with 5 bases between. The CDR3 is CASSLASNTEAFF. The CDR3 bases that were read are TGTGCCAGCAGCTTGGCCAGTAACACTGAA.

The table lists this clone with many counts. Read data end 3 residues before the CDR3 end; the end is taken from the germline J gene. The rearrangement joins TRBV7-8 to TRBJ2-1; the match to TRBD2 covers 12 bases. Germline CDR1 SGHVS, CDR2 FQNEAQ. The CDR3 is 15 residues long. Trimming at V came to 6 bases and at J to 4 bases, leaving 4 bases not matched to a gene. CDR3 sequence: CASSPGLAGYNEQFF. Partial CDR3 DNA: TGTGCCAGCAGTCCAGGACTAGCGGGATACAATGAG.

This clone was seen ten or more times. Incomplete CDR3 DNA: TGCAGTGCCGAGAGGACTAGCGGGGGTAGGAATGAG. Protein sequence: CSAERTSGGRNE. In full, the CDR3 reads CSAERTSGGRNEQFF. The chain carries TRBV20-1 and TRBJ2-1; the match to TRBD2 covers 13 bases. Read data end 3 residues before the CDR3 end; the end is taken from the germline J gene. Germline V gene sequence: CDR1 DFQATT, CDR2 SNEGSKA (reference sequence). The ends lost 6 bases at V and 7 bases at J; junction bases unmatched: 9. This CDR3 comprises 15 residues.

About this clone: The CDR3 end lies 3 residues beyond the end of the read and is filled in from the germline J gene. This chain connects TRBV5-8 to TRBJ2-7; 9 positions match TRBD1. J was trimmed by 6 bases and V by 5 bases; bases with no gene match: 9. The CDR3 has 14 amino acids. Germline assignment: CDR1 SGHTS and CDR2 YDEGEE. CDR3 bases read: TGTGCCAGCAGACGCCGGGACAGGGAGGGCGAG. It encodes CASRRRDREGE. The complete CDR3 sequence is CASRRRDREGEQYF.

This clone was recorded at least ten times. Read data end 3 residues before the CDR3 end; the end is taken from the germline J gene. This chain joins TRBV18 and TRBJ1-2, with TRBD1 matching over 7 bases. This CDR3 spans 15 amino acids. CDR1 is KGHSH and CDR2 is LQKENI in the germline V gene. Losses at the gene ends were 8 bases for V and 1 base for J; bases not matched to a gene: 10. The sequenced CDR3 bases are TGTGCCAGCACCTCCCGGACAGGAGGTAACTATGGC. It codes for CASTSRTGGNYG. The whole CDR3 region reads CASTSRTGGNYGYTF.

Many counts were recorded for this clone. The read stops 3 residues short of the end of the CDR3; the missing end is completed from the germline J gene. This chain connects TRBV2 to TRBJ1-4; 7 nucleotides align to TRBD1. CDR1 and CDR2 from the germline V gene are SNHLY and FYNNEI. V dropped 10 bases and J dropped 8; count of bases not matched to a gene: 10. The CDR3 loop spans 13 amino acids. CDR3 sequence: CATYDRVNEKLFF. The CDR3 DNA, read in part, is TGTGCCACCTACGACAGGGTCAACGAAAAA.